Below are 5 T cell receptor beta chains sequenced from a single sample in a study of human thymus T cells. TCRdb's copy holds only in-frame clones and misses some; the assay was immunoSEQ multiplex PCR. The sample yields 55,000 to 70,000 clones, approximately 95% seen once. Sequenced: blood. Source of these receptors: a boy under two years old with a congenital heart defect but otherwise immunologically healthy.

V gene TRBV25-1 combines with J gene TRBJ1-4; TRBD1 matches 7 bases. The CDR3 runs 15 residues. Germline V gene sequence: CDR1 MGHDK, CDR2 SYGVNS. The ends lost 2 bases at V and 6 bases at J; junction bases unmatched: 6. As DNA, the CDR3 is TGTGCCAGCAGTGAACTTTACAGGGGAGATGAAAAACTGTTTTTT. Translation: CASSELYRGDEKLFF.

The gene calls are TRBV5-6 and TRBJ2-7, with unresolved D. CDR3 length: 13 amino acids. The V and J ends lost 0 bases and 1 base respectively, with 5 bases between them. From germline, CDR1 is SGHDT and CDR2 YYEEEE. The CDR3 spells CASSLDRSYEQYF. In DNA, the CDR3 is TGTGCCAGCAGCTTGGATAGGTCCTACGAGCAGTACTTC.

J is TRBJ2-2 and V is TRBV7-9; weak D call: TRBD1 (6 bases). Trimming removed 3 bases from V and 1 base from J, with 12 bases in between. CDR3 length: 16 residues. The germline gives CDR1 SEHNR, CDR2 FQNEAQ (reference sequence). CDR3 sequence: CASSFRQVLNTGELFF. The CDR3 DNA sequence: TGTGCCAGCAGCTTTAGACAGGTCTTGAACACCGGGGAGCTGTTTTTT. The whole variable domain, filled in from reference TRBV7-9 and TRBJ2-2, reads DTGVSQNPRHKITKRGQNVTFRCDPISEHNRLYWYRQTLGQGPEFLTYFQNEAQLEKSRLLSDRFSAERPKGSFSTLEIQRTEQGDSAMYLCASSFRQVLNTGELFFGEGSRLTVL.

V gene TRBV14 combines with J gene TRBJ1-2; TRBD1 matches 7 bases. Per germline, CDR1 SGHDN and CDR2 FVKESK. V trimming: 1 base; J trimming: 2 bases; junction bases outside the gene matches: 10. This CDR3 spans 17 amino acids. CDR3 loop: CASSQVNYRGSNYGYTF. Written as DNA, the CDR3 is TGTGCCAGCAGCCAAGTAAACTACAGGGGATCGAACTATGGCTACACCTTC.

J is TRBJ2-7 and V is TRBV7-2; D possibly uses TRBD1 or TRBD2 (5 bases each). The CDR3 loop spans 15 amino acids. Germline-derived CDR1 and CDR2 are SGHTA and FQGNSA. Trimming cost V 5 bases and J 3 bases, with 17 bases left between them. The CDR3 DNA reads TGTGCCAGCAGCCTCCGGGACGGTGGGAACTACGAGCAGTACTTC. The encoded protein is CASSLRDGGNYEQYF.